This T cell receptor (beta chain) was profiled in a study of synovial regulatory T cells in juvenile arthritis. Study summary: Treatments: a few naive, six or seven methotrexate, one methotrexate plus infliximab, one unknown.

On this clone itself: Its target is unknown.

CDR1 SGDLS and CDR2 YYNGEE come from the germline V gene. The CDR3 spans 15 residues. DNA is not on record. This table comes from immunoSEQ multiplex PCR, and its TCRdb copy is limited to in-frame clones, with some not included. This repertoire includes roughly 6,400 clones. The study, taken as a whole, reports: Blood Treg cells that were inflammation-associated showed lower TCR diversity than other blood Treg cells.

V gene TRBV9 combines with J gene TRBJ2-5; TCRdb designates TRBD2, a call that cannot be tested without DNA. Sequencing was done on a sample of Treg cells from blood. Subset noted: remaining (HLA-DR-negative) circulating blood Treg cells. The source of this sequence is a donor younger than 30 with juvenile idiopathic arthritis. CDR3 residues: CASSVAAGVGETQYF. Supplemented by reference TRBV9 and TRBJ2-5, the full variable domain reads DSGVTQTPKHLITATGQRVTLRCSPRSGDLSVYWYQQSLDQGLQFLIQYYNGEERAKGNILERFSAQQFPDLHSELNLSSLELGDSALYFCASSVAAGVGETQYFGPGTRLLVL.